The subject of this entry is one TCR beta chain. The entry originates in a study of blood T cell repertoires in COVID-19. Study-level information: COVID-19 samples from acute and convalescent phases originated in the United States, Italy and Spain. PBMCs, B-cell-depleted T cells, or T cells were the source of the cDNA or gDNA that made up the material.

The authors' processing: Nucleated cell number was recorded as an estimate derived from reference gene primer amplification. TCRdb keeps only in-frame clones here, not all; method: immunoSEQ multiplex PCR. V and J calls and clone size are copied from that table; D and trimming were computed from the DNA. The sample lists a few hundred thousand clones, 75% to 90% occurring once. Sequencing was carried out using peripheral blood. This clonotype originated in a human donor in a cohort sampled during active COVID-19.

CDR3 bases: TGTGCCAGCAGGGATCGAGACAGGGGAACAGATACGCAGTATTTT. Amino acids: CASRDRDRGTDTQYF. V is TRBV6-5 and J is TRBJ2-3; TRBD1 agrees at 8 bases. This CDR3 contains 15 residues. V shed 6 bases, J shed 3 bases, and the junction held 8 bases outside the gene matches. Looked up from germline, CDR1 is MNHEY and CDR2 is SVGAGI.